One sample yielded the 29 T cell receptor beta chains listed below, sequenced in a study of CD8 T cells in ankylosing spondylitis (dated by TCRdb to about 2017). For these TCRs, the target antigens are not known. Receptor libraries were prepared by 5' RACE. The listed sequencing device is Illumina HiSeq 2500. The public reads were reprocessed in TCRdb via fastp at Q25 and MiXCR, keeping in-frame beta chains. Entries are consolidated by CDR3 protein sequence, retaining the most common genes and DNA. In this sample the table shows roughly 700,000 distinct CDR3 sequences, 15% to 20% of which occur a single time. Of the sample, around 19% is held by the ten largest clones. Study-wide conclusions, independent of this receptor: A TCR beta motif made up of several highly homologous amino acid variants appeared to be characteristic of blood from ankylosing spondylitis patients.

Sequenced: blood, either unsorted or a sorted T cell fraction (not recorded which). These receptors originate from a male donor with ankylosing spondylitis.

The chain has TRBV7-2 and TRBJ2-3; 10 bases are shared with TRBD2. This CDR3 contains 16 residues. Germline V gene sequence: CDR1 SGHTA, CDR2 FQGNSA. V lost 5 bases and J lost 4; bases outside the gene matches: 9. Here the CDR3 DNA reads TGTGCCAGCAGCCCGATGGCTAGCGGGAGTTCAGATACGCAGTATTTT. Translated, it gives CASSPMASGSSDTQYF.

CDR3 nucleotide sequence: TGTGCCAGCTCACCACAGTCGGGACGCACGAACACCGGGGAGCTGTTTTTT. The encoded protein is CASSPQSGRTNTGELFF. The chain links TRBV18 to TRBJ2-2, with D perhaps being TRBD1 or TRBD2 (5 bases each). The CDR3 extends over 17 amino acids. The germline V and J ends were trimmed by 1 base and 0 bases, with 12 bases remaining between them. Germline assignment: CDR1 KGHSH and CDR2 LQKENI.

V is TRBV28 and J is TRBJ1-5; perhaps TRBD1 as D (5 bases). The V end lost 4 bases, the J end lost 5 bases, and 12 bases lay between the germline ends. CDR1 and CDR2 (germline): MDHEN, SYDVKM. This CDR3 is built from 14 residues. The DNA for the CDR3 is TGTGCCAGCAGTTCGACAGAAAAGCATCAGCCCCAGCATTTT. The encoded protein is CASSSTEKHQPQHF. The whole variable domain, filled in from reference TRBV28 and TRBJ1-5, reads DVKVTQSSRYLVKRTGEKVFLECVQDMDHENMFWYRQDPGLGLRLIYFSYDVKMKEKGDIPEGYSVSREKKERFSLILESASTNQTSMYLCASSSTEKHQPQHFGDGTRLSIL.

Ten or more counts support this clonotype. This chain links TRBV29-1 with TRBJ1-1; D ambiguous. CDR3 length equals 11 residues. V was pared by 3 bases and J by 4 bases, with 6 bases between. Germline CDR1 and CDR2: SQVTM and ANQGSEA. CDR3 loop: CSVDAGTEAFF. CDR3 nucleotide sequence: TGCAGCGTTGATGCGGGCACTGAAGCTTTCTTT. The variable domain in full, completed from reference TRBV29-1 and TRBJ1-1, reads SAVISQKPSRDICQRGTSLTIQCQVDSQVTMMFWYRQQPGQSLTLIATANQGSEATYESGFVIDKFPISRPNLTFSTLTVSNMSPEDSSIYLCSVDAGTEAFFGQGTRLTVV.

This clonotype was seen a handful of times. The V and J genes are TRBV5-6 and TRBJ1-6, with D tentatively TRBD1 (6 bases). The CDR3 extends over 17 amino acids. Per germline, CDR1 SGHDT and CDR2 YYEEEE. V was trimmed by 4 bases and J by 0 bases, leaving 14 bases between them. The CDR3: CASSSNTGSSYNSPLHF. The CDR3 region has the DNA TGTGCCAGCAGCAGTAATACAGGGAGCTCCTATAATTCACCCCTCCACTTT.

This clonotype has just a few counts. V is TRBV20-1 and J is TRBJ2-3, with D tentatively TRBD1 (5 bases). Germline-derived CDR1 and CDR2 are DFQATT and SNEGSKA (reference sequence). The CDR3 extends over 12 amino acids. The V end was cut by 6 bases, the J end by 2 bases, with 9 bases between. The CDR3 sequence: CSAVGHTDTQYF. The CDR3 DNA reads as TGCAGTGCGGTCGGACACACAGATACGCAGTATTTT.

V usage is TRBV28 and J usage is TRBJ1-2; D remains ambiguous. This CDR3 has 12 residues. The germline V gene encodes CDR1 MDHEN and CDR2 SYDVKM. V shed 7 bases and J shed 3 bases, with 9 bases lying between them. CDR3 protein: CASTDAHYGYTF. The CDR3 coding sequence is TGTGCCAGCACGGACGCCCACTATGGCTACACCTTC.

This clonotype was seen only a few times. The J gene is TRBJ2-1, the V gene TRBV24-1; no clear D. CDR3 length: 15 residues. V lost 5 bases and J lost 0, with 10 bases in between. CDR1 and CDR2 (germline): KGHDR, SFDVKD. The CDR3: CATSGERLSYNEQFF. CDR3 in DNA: TGTGCCACCAGTGGTGAGAGACTCTCCTACAATGAGCAGTTCTTC.

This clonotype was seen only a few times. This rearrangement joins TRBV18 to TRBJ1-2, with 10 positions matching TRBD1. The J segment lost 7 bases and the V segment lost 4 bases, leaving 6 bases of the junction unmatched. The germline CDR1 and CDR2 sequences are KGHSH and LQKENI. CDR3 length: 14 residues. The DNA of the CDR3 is TGTGCCAGCTCACTGGGACAGGGGCAAGGTGGCTACACCTTC. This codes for CASSLGQGQGGYTF. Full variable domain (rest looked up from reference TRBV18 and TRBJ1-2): NAGVMQNPRHLVRRRGQEARLRCSPMKGHSHVYWYRQLPEEGLKFMVYLQKENIIDESGMPKERFSAEFPKEGPSILRIQQVVRGDSAAYFCASSLGQGQGGYTFGSGTRLTVV.

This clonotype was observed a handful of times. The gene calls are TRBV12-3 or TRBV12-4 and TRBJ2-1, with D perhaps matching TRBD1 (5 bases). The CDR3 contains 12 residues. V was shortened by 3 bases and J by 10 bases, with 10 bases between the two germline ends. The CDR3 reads CASSFAGAEQFF. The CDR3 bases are TGTGCCAGCAGTTTTGCTGGGGCCGAGCAGTTCTTC.

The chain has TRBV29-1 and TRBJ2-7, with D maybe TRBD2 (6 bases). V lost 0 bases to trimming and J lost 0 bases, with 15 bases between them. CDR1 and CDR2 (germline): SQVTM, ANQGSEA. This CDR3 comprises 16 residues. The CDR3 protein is CSVEDGSGGSSYEQYF. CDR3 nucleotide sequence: TGCAGCGTTGAAGATGGGAGTGGAGGGTCCTCCTACGAGCAGTACTTC.

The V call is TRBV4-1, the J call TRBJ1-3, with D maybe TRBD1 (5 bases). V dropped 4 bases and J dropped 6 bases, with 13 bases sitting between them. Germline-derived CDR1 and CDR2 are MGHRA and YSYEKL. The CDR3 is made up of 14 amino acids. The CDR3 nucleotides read TGCGCCAGCAGCCGTGAAGGGGTGGCAAACACCATATATTTT. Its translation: CASSREGVANTIYF.

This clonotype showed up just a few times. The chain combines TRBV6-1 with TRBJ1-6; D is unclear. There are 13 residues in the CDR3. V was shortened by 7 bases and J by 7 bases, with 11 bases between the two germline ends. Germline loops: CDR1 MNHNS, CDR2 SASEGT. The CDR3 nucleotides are TGTGCCAGCATTCAAAGCCTCAATTCACCCCTCCACTTT. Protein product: CASIQSLNSPLHF.

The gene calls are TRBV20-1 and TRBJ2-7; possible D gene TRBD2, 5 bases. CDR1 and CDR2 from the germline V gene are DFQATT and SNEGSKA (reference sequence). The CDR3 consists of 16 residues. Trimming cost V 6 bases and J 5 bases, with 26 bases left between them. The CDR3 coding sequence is TGCAGTGCACAACTCGGGGTACAGTCTCCTGTTCACGAGCAGTACTTC. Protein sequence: CSAQLGVQSPVHEQYF.

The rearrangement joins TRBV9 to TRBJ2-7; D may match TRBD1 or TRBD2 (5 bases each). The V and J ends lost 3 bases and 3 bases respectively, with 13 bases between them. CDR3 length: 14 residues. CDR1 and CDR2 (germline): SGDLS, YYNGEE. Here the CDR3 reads CASSARDGSYEQYF. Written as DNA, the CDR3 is TGTGCCAGCAGCGCCAGGGACGGTAGCTACGAGCAGTACTTC.

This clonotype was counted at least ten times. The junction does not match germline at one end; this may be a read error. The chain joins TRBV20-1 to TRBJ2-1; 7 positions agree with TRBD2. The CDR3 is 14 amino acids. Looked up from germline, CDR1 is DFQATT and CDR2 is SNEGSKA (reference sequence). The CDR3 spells CSAPTAGTYNEQFF. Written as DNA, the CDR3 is TGCAGCGCCCCCACAGCGGGAACCTATAATGAGCAGTTCTTC.

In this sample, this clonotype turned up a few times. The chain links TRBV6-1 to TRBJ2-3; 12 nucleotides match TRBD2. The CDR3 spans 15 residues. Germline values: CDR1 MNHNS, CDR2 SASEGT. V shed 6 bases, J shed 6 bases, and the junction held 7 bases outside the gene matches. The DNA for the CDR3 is TGTGCCAGCAGGGAAACTAGCGGGGGGCCGGATACGCAGTATTTT. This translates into CASRETSGGPDTQYF.

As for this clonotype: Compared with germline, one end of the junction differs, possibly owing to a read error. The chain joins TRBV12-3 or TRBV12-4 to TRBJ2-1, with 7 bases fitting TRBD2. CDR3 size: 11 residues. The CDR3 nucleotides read TGTGCCAGCAGCCCAGCGGGACGCGGGATCTTC. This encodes CASSPAGRGIF.

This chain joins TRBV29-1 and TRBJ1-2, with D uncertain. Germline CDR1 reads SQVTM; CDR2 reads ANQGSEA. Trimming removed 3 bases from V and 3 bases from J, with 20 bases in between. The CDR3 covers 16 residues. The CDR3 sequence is CSVELGPKRGDYGYTF. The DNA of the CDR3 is TGCAGCGTTGAGTTGGGCCCAAAACGGGGTGACTATGGCTACACCTTC. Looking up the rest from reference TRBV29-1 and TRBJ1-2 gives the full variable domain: SAVISQKPSRDICQRGTSLTIQCQVDSQVTMMFWYRQQPGQSLTLIATANQGSEATYESGFVIDKFPISRPNLTFSTLTVSNMSPEDSSIYLCSVELGPKRGDYGYTFGSGTRLTVV.

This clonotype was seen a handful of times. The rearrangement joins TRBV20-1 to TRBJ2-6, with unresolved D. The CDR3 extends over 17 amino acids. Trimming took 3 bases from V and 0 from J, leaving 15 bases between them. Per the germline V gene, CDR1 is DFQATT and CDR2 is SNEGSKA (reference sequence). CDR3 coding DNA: TGCAGTGCTAGCCCATCATCAGGTTTCTCTGGGGCCAACGTCCTGACTTTC. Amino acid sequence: CSASPSSGFSGANVLTF.

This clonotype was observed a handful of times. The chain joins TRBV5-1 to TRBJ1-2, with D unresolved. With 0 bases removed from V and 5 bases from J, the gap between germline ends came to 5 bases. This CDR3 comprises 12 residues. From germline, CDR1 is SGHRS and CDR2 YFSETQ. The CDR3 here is CASSLEQYGYTF. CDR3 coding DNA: TGCGCCAGCAGCTTGGAACAGTATGGCTACACCTTC. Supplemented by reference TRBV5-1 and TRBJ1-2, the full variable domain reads KAGVTQTPRYLIKTRGQQVTLSCSPISGHRSVSWYQQTPGQGLQFLFEYFSETQRNKGNFPGRFSGRQFSNSRSEMNVSTLELGDSALYLCASSLEQYGYTFGSGTRLTVV.

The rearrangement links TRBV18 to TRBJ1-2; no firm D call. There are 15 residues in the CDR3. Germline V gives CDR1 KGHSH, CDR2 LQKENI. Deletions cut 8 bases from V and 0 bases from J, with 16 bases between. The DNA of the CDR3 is TGTGCCAGCACTCTCCGCCAGGCGTCTAACTATGGCTACACCTTC. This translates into CASTLRQASNYGYTF.

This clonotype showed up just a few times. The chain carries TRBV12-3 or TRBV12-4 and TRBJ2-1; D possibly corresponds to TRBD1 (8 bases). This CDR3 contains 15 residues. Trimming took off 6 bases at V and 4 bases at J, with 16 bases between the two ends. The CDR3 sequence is CASSPTQGGYNEQFF. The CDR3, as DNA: TGTGCCAGCAGCCCCACACAGGGGGGGTACAATGAGCAGTTCTTC.

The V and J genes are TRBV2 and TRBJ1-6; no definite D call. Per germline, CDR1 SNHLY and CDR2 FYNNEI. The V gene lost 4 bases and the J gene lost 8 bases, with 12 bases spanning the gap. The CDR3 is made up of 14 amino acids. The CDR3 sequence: CASSAGPGYSPLHF. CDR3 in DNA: TGTGCCAGCAGTGCGGGCCCGGGGTATTCACCCCTCCACTTT. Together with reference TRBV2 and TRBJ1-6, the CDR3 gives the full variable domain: EPEVTQTPSHQVTQMGQEVILRCVPISNHLYFYWYRQILGQKVEFLVSFYNNEISEKSEIFDDQFSVERPDGSNFTLKIRSTKLEDSAMYFCASSAGPGYSPLHFGNGTRLTVT.

The CDR3 loop is CASSLDRPNTEAFF. In DNA form, the CDR3 reads TGCGCCAGCAGCTTGGACAGACCGAACACTGAAGCTTTCTTT. The genes are TRBV5-1 and TRBJ1-1; D remains ambiguous. The CDR3 extends over 14 amino acids. Germline V lookup: CDR1 SGHRS, CDR2 YFSETQ. Trimming took 0 bases from V and 1 from J, leaving 7 bases between them.

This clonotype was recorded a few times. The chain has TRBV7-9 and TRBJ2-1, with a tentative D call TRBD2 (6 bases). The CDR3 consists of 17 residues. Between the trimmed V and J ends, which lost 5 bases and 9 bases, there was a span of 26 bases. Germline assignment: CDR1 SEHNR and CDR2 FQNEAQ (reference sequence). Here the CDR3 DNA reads TGTGCCAGCAGCCGGATCTTTGGAGGGACGCCCTCAAGTGAGCAGTTCTTC. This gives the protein CASSRIFGGTPSSEQFF.

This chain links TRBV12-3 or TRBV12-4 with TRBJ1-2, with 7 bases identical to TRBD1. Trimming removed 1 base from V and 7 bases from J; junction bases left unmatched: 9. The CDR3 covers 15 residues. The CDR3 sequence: CASSLEAGGRSGYTF. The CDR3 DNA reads TGTGCCAGCAGTTTAGAGGCAGGGGGTAGGAGTGGCTACACCTTC.

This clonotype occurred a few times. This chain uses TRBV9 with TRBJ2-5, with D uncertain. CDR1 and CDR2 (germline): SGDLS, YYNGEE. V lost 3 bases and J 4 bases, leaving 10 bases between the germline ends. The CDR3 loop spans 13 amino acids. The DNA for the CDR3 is TGTGCCAGCAGCGGCGGCACGCCAGAGACCCAGTACTTC. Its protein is CASSGGTPETQYF.

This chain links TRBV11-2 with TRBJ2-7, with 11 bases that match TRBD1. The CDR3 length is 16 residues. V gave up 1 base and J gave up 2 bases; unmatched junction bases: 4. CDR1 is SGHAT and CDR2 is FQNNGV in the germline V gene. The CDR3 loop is CASSLGPGQGAYEQYF. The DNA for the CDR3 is TGTGCCAGCAGCTTAGGACCGGGACAGGGGGCCTACGAGCAGTACTTC.